These T cell receptor beta chains were read from a single sample in a study of blood T cell repertoires in COVID-19. Using immunoSEQ multiplex PCR, the repertoire was profiled, and TCRdb retains in-frame clones only, with some absent. Of about 220,000 clones in the sample, 82% were seen once. Source material: peripheral blood. These receptors all come from a woman in her 70s with COVID-19, enrolled during active disease. Each CDR3 is given with its conserved first and last residue. Fields, in order: J gene, clone size, D gene, V gene, CDR3 protein, CDR3 DNA. D genes are given only for firm matches. Size is stated for part of the rows, as once, few or many counts, or as a class when the clone is expanded.

>TRBJ1-1|NA|NA|TRBV7-9
CASSLAPGNTEAFF
TGTGCCAGCAGCTTAGCCCCAGGGAACACTGAAGCTTTCTTT
>TRBJ2-1|once|NA|TRBV3-1/TRBV3-2
CASSQLRDYNEQFF
TGTGCCAGCAGCCAATTGCGGGACTACAATGAGCAGTTCTTC
>TRBJ1-2|few|NA|TRBV19
CASRVKGVYGYTF
TGTGCCAGTAGAGTCAAGGGAGTATATGGCTACACCTTC
>TRBJ2-7|NA|TRBD2|TRBV4-2
CASSQPPRGLAGGRNEQYF
TGTGCCAGCAGCCAACCACCTCGGGGACTAGCGGGAGGTCGCAACGAGCAGTACTTC
>TRBJ2-1|NA|TRBD2|TRBV7-2
CASSRTSGVSYNEQFF
TGTGCCAGCAGCCGGACTAGCGGGGTGTCCTACAATGAGCAGTTCTTC
>TRBJ2-7|NA|TRBD1|TRBV2
CASIRDRGNYEQYF
TGTGCCAGCATACGGGACAGGGGGAACTACGAGCAGTACTTC
>TRBJ2-1|NA|TRBD1|TRBV6-2/TRBV6-3
CASSPQGYNEQFF
TGTGCCAGCAGTCCACAGGGGTACAATGAGCAGTTCTTC
>TRBJ1-4|NA|TRBD1|TRBV6-5
CASSLGAGQNNEKLFF
TGTGCCAGCAGTTTAGGTGCGGGACAGAATAATGAAAAACTGTTTTTT
>TRBJ2-7|NA|TRBD2|TRBV11-3
CASSLAGPGRALEQYF
TGTGCCAGCAGCTTAGCCGGGCCCGGGAGGGCGCTCGAGCAGTACTTC
>TRBJ1-2|NA|NA|TRBV7-2
CASSPRQSYGYTF
TGTGCCAGCAGCCCGCGACAGTCCTATGGCTACACCTTC
>TRBJ1-1|once|TRBD1|TRBV15
CATSLRQGANTEAFF
TGTGCCACCAGCCTAAGGCAGGGGGCGAACACTGAAGCTTTCTTT
>TRBJ2-5|NA|NA|TRBV27
CASSLSRGLGETQYF
TGTGCCAGCAGTTTATCCCGAGGTTTAGGAGAGACCCAGTACTTC
>TRBJ2-7|NA|TRBD1|TRBV6-5
CASRGTGTYEQYF
TGTGCCAGCAGGGGGACAGGGACCTACGAGCAGTACTTC
>TRBJ1-2|NA|NA|TRBV19
CASNTGTTGYTF
TGTGCCAGTAACACCGGGACAACTGGCTACACCTTC
>TRBJ1-2|NA|NA|TRBV2
CASKTGSNYGYTF
TGTGCCAGCAAGACAGGCTCTAACTATGGCTACACCTTC
>TRBJ1-4|many|TRBD1|TRBV2
CASSEESPGGTVGALFF
TGTGCCAGCAGTGAAGAATCCCCAGGGGGCACCGTAGGTGCACTGTTTTTT
>TRBJ1-3|NA|NA|TRBV27
CATSKGGTGNTIYF
TGTGCCACCAGTAAAGGGGGAACTGGAAACACCATATATTTT
>TRBJ2-1|NA|TRBD2|TRBV10-3
CAISEGLAGFEQFF
TGTGCCATCAGTGAAGGACTAGCGGGTTTTGAGCAGTTCTTC
>TRBJ1-2|NA|NA|TRBV5-1
CASSLLTGSGYTF
TGCGCCAGCAGCTTGCTCACAGGGTCCGGCTACACCTTC